The rows below give T cell receptor beta chains drawn from one sample of a study of OX40 agonist ivuxolimab in advanced cancers. Using immunoSEQ multiplex PCR, the repertoire was profiled, and TCRdb retains in-frame clones only, with some absent. The table shows around 120,000 clones, with roughly nine tenths occurring only once. This material consisted of CD4+ or CD8+ T cells sorted from blood, taken in a trial of the OX40 agonist ivuxolimab. These receptors were obtained from an adult with an advanced solid tumor such as melanoma, head and neck, liver or kidney cancer. The CDR3 runs from the conserved cysteine through the conserved F or W. The D gene is left open where the match is weak. Rows may omit the clone size; those that give it use once, few, many or a size class.

>-|-|TRBV7-2|TRBJ2-5
CASSFNSFQETQYF
TGTGCCAGCAGCTTTAATAGCTTCCAAGAGACCCAGTACTTC
>-|-|TRBV29-1|TRBJ1-2
CSVEGSAYGYTF
TGCAGCGTTGAGGGGTCTGCCTATGGCTACACCTTC
>-|-|TRBV30|TRBJ2-3
CAWTIERGPLSTDTQYF
TGTGCCTGGACTATCGAACGGGGGCCCCTTAGCACAGATACGCAGTATTTT
>TRBD2|-|TRBV7-9|TRBJ2-3
CASSFRPSGGADTQYF
TGTGCCAGCAGCTTCCGGCCTAGCGGGGGGGCAGATACGCAGTATTTT
>-|once|TRBV15|TRBJ2-7
CATRQSVGIEQYF
TGTGCCACCCGACAGTCAGTGGGCATCGAGCAGTACTTC
>TRBD1|-|TRBV4-3|TRBJ2-1
CASSQETAGGNEQFF
TGCGCCAGCAGCCAAGAGACGGCAGGGGGCAATGAGCAGTTCTTC
>-|once|TRBV6-5|TRBJ2-3
CASSRTESTDTQYF
TGTGCCAGCAGTAGAACAGAGAGCACAGATACGCAGTATTTT
>TRBD1|-|TRBV4-1|TRBJ1-1
CASSLRTGGNTEAFF
TGCGCCAGCAGCCTTAGGACAGGGGGGAATACTGAAGCTTTCTTT
>TRBD2|-|TRBV12-5|TRBJ2-1
CASGTSGIYNEQFF
TGTGCTAGTGGGACTAGCGGGATATACAATGAGCAGTTCTTC
>TRBD1|once|TRBV9|TRBJ2-1
CASQQGPSSYNEQFF
TGTGCCAGTCAACAGGGGCCGAGCTCCTACAATGAGCAGTTCTTC
>TRBD2|-|TRBV18|TRBJ2-3
CASSPLAGSDTQYF
TGTGCCAGCTCACCACTAGCGGGGTCAGATACGCAGTATTTT
>-|-|TRBV29-1|TRBJ2-3
CSVDRQGPDTQYF
TGCAGCGTTGATAGGCAGGGCCCAGATACGCAGTATTTT
>TRBD1|-|TRBV10-3|TRBJ1-6
CAISRGTGYNSPLHF
TGTGCCATCAGTAGAGGGACAGGATATAATTCACCCCTCCACTTT
>TRBD1|-|TRBV2|TRBJ1-1
CASRGQGGIMNTEAFF
TGTGCCAGCAGGGGGCAGGGGGGGATTATGAACACTGAAGCTTTCTTT
>-|-|TRBV7-2|TRBJ2-3
CASSLGLATDTQYF
TGTGCCAGCAGCTTAGGCCTAGCCACAGATACGCAGTATTTT
>TRBD1|-|TRBV27|TRBJ1-5
CASSDRAYQPQHF
TGTGCCAGCTCGGACAGGGCTTATCAGCCCCAGCATTTT
>TRBD1|-|TRBV5-6|TRBJ1-2
CASSLLGTDYGYTF
TGTGCCAGCAGCTTACTTGGGACAGACTATGGCTACACCTTC
>TRBD1|once|TRBV6-5|TRBJ1-4
CASSYQTGNDEKLFF
TGTGCCAGCAGTTACCAGACAGGGAACGATGAAAAACTGTTTTTT
>-|-|TRBV11-3|TRBJ2-3
CASSLDFGAQADTQYF
TGTGCCAGCAGCTTAGATTTCGGAGCCCAGGCAGATACGCAGTATTTT
>TRBD1|-|TRBV6-1|TRBJ1-5
CASSDPLDRGQPQHF
TGTGCCAGCAGTGACCCCCTGGACAGGGGGCAGCCCCAGCATTTT
>-|-|TRBV21-1|TRBJ2-3
CASSKGGQGLAYTQYF
TGTGCCAGCAGCAAAGGGGGCCAGGGATTAGCTTATACGCAGTATTTT
>TRBD2|-|TRBV10-3|TRBJ2-5
CAISGSSSGGLPPGETQYF
TGTGCCATCAGCGGATCGAGTAGCGGGGGCCTCCCCCCGGGAGAGACCCAGTACTTC
>-|once|TRBV19|TRBJ1-2
CASSSGTKAGSGYTF
TGTGCCAGTAGTAGCGGCACGAAAGCGGGGTCTGGCTACACCTTC
>-|once|TRBV5-5|TRBJ1-2
CASSLDSGTYYGYTF
TGTGCCAGCAGCTTGGACTCAGGGACGTACTATGGCTACACCTTC
>-|once|TRBV6-1|TRBJ1-2
CASRSLSSNYGYTF
TGTGCCAGCAGATCCCTGAGCTCTAACTATGGCTACACCTTC
>TRBD2|-|TRBV15|TRBJ2-3
CATSRGTSGPNTQYF
TGTGCCACCAGCAGAGGAACTAGCGGTCCCAATACGCAGTATTTT
>-|-|TRBV6-1|TRBJ1-1
CASSGVGVTEAFF
TGTGCCAGCAGCGGAGTTGGGGTTACTGAAGCTTTCTTT
>TRBD1|few|TRBV5-1|TRBJ1-6
CASSLDGTGNSPLHF
TGCGCCAGCAGCTTGGACGGGACAGGGAATTCACCCCTCCACTTT
>TRBD2|-|TRBV10-3|TRBJ2-5
CAISEPSGGLQETQYF
TGTGCCATCAGTGAACCTAGCGGGGGCCTCCAAGAGACCCAGTACTTC
>-|few|TRBV19|TRBJ1-6
CASMGWSSYNSPLHF
TGTGCCAGTATGGGGTGGAGCTCCTATAATTCACCCCTCCACTTT
>-|few|TRBV7-2|TRBJ1-6
CASSPRGVHSPLHF
TGTGCCAGCAGCCCCCGGGGGGTTCATTCACCCCTCCACTTT
>TRBD1|-|TRBV7-2|TRBJ1-5
CASSSGQGAYQPQHF
TGTGCCAGCAGCTCTGGACAGGGGGCATATCAGCCCCAGCATTTT
>-|-|TRBV6-6|TRBJ2-3
CASRQRRTDTQYF
TGTGCCAGCAGACAAAGGAGAACAGATACGCAGTATTTT
>TRBD1|-|TRBV9|TRBJ1-3
CASSPQGDRGNTIYF
TGTGCCAGCAGCCCCCAGGGGGACAGAGGAAACACCATATATTTT
>-|few|TRBV4-3|TRBJ1-2
CASSQDEGNYGYTF
TGCGCCAGCAGCCAAGATGAGGGGAACTATGGCTACACCTTC
>TRBD1|-|TRBV6-5|TRBJ1-4
CASSLDRGGEKLFF
TGTGCCAGCAGTCTAGACAGGGGAGGGGAAAAACTGTTTTTT
>-|-|TRBV28|TRBJ2-7
CASSFDGGGYEQYF
TGTGCCAGCAGTTTTGACGGGGGAGGTTACGAGCAGTACTTC
>TRBD2|-|TRBV27|TRBJ2-4
CASSVLAGGFDKNIQYF
TGTGCCAGCAGCGTCCTAGCGGGGGGGTTTGACAAAAACATTCAGTACTTC
>-|-|TRBV5-1|TRBJ2-5
CASSLSTQYQETQYF
TGCGCCAGCAGCTTAAGTACTCAGTACCAAGAGACCCAGTACTTC
>-|-|TRBV5-4|TRBJ2-6
CASSLKTLSGANVLTF
TGTGCCAGCAGCTTGAAAACACTCTCTGGGGCCAACGTCCTGACTTTC
>-|-|TRBV9|TRBJ2-3
CASSVNRLADTQYF
TGTGCCAGCAGCGTAAACCGACTTGCAGATACGCAGTATTTT
>-|-|TRBV28|TRBJ1-1
CASSFRTEAFF
TGTGCCAGCAGTTTTCGGACTGAAGCTTTCTTT
>TRBD1|-|TRBV10-3|TRBJ1-5
CAISDGTGSNQPQHF
TGTGCCATCAGTGATGGGACAGGCAGCAATCAGCCCCAGCATTTT
>-|-|TRBV5-5|TRBJ2-7
CASSWTLARTTYEQYF
TGTGCCAGCAGCTGGACCCTTGCTCGGACGACCTACGAGCAGTACTTC
>TRBD1|-|TRBV28|TRBJ1-6
CASSPPGQGFSPLHF
TGTGCCAGCAGTCCCCCGGGACAGGGATTTTCACCCCTCCACTTT
>-|-|TRBV11-2|TRBJ1-2
CASSLAGIFGYTF
TGTGCCAGCAGCTTAGCAGGGATTTTTGGCTACACCTTC
>-|-|TRBV7-9|TRBJ1-2
CASSLGQGSGYTF
TGTGCCAGCAGCTTAGGGCAGGGGAGTGGCTACACCTTC
>-|-|TRBV21-1|TRBJ2-7
CASSSGEPSSEQYF
TGTGCCAGCAGCAGCGGGGAACCGTCGTCCGAGCAGTACTTC